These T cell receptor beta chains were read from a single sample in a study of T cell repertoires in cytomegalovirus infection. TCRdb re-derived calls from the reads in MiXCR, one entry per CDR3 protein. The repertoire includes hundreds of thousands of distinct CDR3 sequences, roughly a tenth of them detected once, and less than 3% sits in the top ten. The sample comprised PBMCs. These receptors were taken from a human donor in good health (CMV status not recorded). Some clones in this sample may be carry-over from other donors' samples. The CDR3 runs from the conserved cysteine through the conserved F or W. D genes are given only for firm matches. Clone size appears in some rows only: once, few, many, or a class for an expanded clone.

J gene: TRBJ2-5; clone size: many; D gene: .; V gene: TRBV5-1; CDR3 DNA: TGCGCCAGCAGCTTGGGATCGGGATATGAGACCCAGTACTTC; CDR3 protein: CASSLGSGYETQYF
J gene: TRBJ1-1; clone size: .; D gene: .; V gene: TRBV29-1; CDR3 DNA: TGCAGCGTTGAAGGGATTCTGAACACTGAAGCTTTCTTT; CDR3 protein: CSVEGILNTEAFF
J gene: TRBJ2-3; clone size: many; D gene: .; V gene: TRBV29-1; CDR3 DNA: TGCAGCGTTCAACCAAACACAGATACGCAGTATTTT; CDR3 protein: CSVQPNTDTQYF
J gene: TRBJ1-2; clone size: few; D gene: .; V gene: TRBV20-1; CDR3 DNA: TGCAGTGCTAGAGCGCCTGGGACTGAGTCCCTCTATGGCTACACCTTC; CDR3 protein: CSARAPGTESLYGYTF
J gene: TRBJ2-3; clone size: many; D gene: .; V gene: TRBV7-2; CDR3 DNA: TGTGCCAGCAGCTTAGGGGGGTCTACTAGCACAGATACGCAGTATTTT; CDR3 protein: CASSLGGSTSTDTQYF
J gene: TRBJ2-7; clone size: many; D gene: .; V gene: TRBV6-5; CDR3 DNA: TGTGCCAGCACCCCCGGCAGGGAACCTTACGAGCAGTACTTC; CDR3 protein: CASTPGREPYEQYF
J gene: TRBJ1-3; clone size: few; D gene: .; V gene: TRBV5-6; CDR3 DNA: TGTGCCAGCAGCCTACTTGGCACCATATATTTT; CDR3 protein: CASSLLGTIYF
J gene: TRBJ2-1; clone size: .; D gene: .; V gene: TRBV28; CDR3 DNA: TGTGCCAGCAGAAAATACAATGAGCAGTTCTTC; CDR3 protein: CASRKYNEQFF
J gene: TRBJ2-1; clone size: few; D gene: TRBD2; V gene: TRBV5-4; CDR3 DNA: TGTGCCAGCAGCTTGAAGCTAGCGGGGTTGAATGAGCAGTTCTTC; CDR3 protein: CASSLKLAGLNEQFF
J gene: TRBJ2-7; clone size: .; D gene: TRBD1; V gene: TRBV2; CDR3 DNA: TGTGCCAGCAGGGACCCTCGACAGGGGCCATCCTACGAGCAGTACTTC; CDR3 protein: CASRDPRQGPSYEQYF
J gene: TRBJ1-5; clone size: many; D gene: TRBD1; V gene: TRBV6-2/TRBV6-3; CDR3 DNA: TGTGCCAGCAGTTGGGACAGAGGAACCAGCACCCAGCATTTT; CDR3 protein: CASSWDRGTSTQHF
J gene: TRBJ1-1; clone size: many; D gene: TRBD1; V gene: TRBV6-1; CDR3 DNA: TGTGCCAGCTTCGGGACAGGGATGAACACTGAAGCTTTCTTT; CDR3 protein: CASFGTGMNTEAFF
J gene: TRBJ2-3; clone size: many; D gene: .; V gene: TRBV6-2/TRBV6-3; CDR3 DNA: TGTGCCACCCGAAATGGGCCGGGGATCACAGCTACAGATACGCAGTATTTT; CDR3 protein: CATRNGPGITATDTQYF
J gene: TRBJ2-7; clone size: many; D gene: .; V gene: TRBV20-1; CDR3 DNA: TGCAGTGCTCCCTTCGGCGAGCAGTACTTC; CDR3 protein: CSAPFGEQYF
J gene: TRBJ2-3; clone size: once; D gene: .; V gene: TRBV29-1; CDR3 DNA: TGCAGCGTTGAAGCACAGAGGAGCACAGATACGCAGTATTTT; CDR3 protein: CSVEAQRSTDTQYF
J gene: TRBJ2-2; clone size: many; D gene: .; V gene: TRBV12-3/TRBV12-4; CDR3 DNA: TGTGCCAGCAGCTTAGGGGGGGGCACCGGGGAGCTGTTTTTT; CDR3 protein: CASSLGGGTGELFF
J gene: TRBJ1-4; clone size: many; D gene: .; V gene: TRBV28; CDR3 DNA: TGTGCCAGCAGCTCCCTCCCGGGTTCAACTAATGAAAAACTGTTTTTT; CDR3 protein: CASSSLPGSTNEKLFF
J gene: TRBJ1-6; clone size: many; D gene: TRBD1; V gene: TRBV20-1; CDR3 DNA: TGCAGTGCTAGAGTAGGACAGGGGGCTTCACCCCTCCACTTT; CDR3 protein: CSARVGQGASPLHF
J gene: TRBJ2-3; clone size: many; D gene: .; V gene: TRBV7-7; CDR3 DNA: TGTGCTAGCAGCTCCCCTAACACAGATACGCAGTATTTT; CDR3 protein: CASSSPNTDTQYF
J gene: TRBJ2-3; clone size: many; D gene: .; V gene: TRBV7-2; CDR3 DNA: TGTGCCAGCAGCTTAATGGGGCTTCATACAGATACGCAGTATTTT; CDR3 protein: CASSLMGLHTDTQYF
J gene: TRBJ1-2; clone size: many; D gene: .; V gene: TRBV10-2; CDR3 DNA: TGCGCAGCGGCCAGTACGGGATGGGGCTACACCTTC; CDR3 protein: CAAASTGWGYTF
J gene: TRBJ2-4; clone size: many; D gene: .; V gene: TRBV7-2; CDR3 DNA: TGTGCCAGCAGCTGGGGAGTCCCGATTGCCCTGCTAGCCAAAAACATTCAGTACTTC; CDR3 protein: CASSWGVPIALLAKNIQYF
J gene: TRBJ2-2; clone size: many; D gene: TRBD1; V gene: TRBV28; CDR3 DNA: TGTGCCAGCAGCTATGGACAGGGTTATCCCGGGGAGCTGTTTTTT; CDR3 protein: CASSYGQGYPGELFF
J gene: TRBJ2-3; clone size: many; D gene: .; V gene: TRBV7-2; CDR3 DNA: TGTGCCAGCACCCTAAGGGCAGATACGCAGTATTTT; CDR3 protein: CASTLRADTQYF
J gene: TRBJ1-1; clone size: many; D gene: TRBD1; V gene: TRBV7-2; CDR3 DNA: TGTGCCAGCAGCTTCAGGGGGCGAGCGACTGAAGCTTTCTTT; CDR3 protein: CASSFRGRATEAFF
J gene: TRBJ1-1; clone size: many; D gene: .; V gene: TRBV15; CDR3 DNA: TGTGCCACCAGCAGAGCAGGGTCGAACACTGAAGCTTTCTTT; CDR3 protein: CATSRAGSNTEAFF
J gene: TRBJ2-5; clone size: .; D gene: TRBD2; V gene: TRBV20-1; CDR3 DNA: TGCAGTGCTAGATCCAGCGGGAGACCCGGAAAAGAGACCCAGTACTTC; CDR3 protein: CSARSSGRPGKETQYF
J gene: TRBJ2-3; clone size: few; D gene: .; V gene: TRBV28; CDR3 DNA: TGTGCCAGCAGTTTAAGGGGGGCAGCGGGCACAGATACGCAGTATTTT; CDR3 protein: CASSLRGAAGTDTQYF
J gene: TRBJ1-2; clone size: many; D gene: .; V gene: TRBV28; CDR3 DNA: TGTGCCAGCAGTTTAAAGGCGGACTACTATGGCTACACCTTC; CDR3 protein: CASSLKADYYGYTF
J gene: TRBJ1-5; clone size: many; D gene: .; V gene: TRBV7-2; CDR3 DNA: TGTGCCAGCAGCTTTTGGGGTCCAGGCCAGCCCCAGCATTTT; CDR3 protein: CASSFWGPGQPQHF
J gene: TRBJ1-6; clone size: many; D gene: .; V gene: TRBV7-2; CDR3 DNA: TGTGCCAGCAGCCTTTTTGAAAGCTCCTATAATTCACCCCTCCACTTT; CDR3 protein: CASSLFESSYNSPLHF
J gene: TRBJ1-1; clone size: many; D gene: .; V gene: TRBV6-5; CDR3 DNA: TGTGCCAGCAGTTACTCAGTCCAGAGCTTTTCGGCTGAAGCTTTCTTT; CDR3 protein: CASSYSVQSFSAEAFF
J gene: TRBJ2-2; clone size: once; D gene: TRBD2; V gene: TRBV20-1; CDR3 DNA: TGCAGTGTCCATTCGGGGGGGGGGGACACCGGGGAGCTGTTTTTT; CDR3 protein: CSVHSGGGDTGELFF
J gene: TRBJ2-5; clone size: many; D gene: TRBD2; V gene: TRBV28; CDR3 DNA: TGTGCCAGCAGTTTTCTACTAGCGATCCAAGAGACCCAGTACTTC; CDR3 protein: CASSFLLAIQETQYF
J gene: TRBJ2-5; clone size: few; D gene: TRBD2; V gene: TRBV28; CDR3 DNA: TGTGCCAGCAGTCTGCTAGCGGTTGACAGGACCCAGTACTTC; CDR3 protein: CASSLLAVDRTQYF
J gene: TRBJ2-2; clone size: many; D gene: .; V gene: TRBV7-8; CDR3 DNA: TGTGCCAGCAGCTTAGAACGCCTAAACGGGGAGCTGTTTTTT; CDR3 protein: CASSLERLNGELFF
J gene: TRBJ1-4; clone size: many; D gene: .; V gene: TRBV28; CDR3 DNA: TGTGCCAGCAACCTCCAAGGCAATCGAGGTGAAAAACTGTTTTTT; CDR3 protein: CASNLQGNRGEKLFF
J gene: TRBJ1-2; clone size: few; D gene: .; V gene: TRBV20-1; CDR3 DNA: TGCAGTGCTAGAGCCCCGAACTATGGCTACACCTTC; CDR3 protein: CSARAPNYGYTF
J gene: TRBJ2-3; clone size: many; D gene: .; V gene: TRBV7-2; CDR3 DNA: TGTGCCAGCAGCCCGCTAGGGGGTACGCAGTATTTT; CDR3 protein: CASSPLGGTQYF
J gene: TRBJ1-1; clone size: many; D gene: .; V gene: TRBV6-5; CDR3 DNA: TGTGCCAGCAGTTACTTCCAGAACACTGAAGCTTTCTTT; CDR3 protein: CASSYFQNTEAFF
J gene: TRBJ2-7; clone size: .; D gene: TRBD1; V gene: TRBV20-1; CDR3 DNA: TGCAGTGCTAGAGAGGGACAGGCCCTTCCCTACGAGCAGTACTTC; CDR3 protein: CSAREGQALPYEQYF
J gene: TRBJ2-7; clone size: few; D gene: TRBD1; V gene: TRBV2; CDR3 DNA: TGTGCCAGCAACAGGAGGCCGACAGGGCTTTTTTACGAGCAGTACTTC; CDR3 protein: CASNRRPTGLFYEQYF
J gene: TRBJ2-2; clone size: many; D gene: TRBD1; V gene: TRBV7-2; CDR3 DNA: TGTGCCAGCAGCACAAGACTGACAGGGGGGAACACCGGGGAGCTGTTTTTT; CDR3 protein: CASSTRLTGGNTGELFF
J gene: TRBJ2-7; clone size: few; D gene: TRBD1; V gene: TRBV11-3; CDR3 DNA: TGTGCCAGCAGCTTAGGGACAGGGTCTGGCTACGAGCAGTACTTC; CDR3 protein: CASSLGTGSGYEQYF
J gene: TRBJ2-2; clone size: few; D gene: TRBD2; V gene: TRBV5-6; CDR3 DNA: TGTGCCAGCAGCGCACCGGGACTAGCTGGGACCGGGGAGCTGTTTTTT; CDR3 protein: CASSAPGLAGTGELFF
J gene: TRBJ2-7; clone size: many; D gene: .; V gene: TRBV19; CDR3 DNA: TGTGCCAGTAGGCCCAGGGGCCCTGCCGACGAGCAGTACTTC; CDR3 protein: CASRPRGPADEQYF
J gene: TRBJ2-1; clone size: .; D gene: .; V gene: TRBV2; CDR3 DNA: TGTGCCAGCAATTCGGAGTACAATGAGCAGTTCTTC; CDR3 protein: CASNSEYNEQFF
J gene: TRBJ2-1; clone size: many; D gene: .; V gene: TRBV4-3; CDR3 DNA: TGCGCCAGCAGCCAAGATAGGAACAGACTCTCCTACAATGAGCAGTTCTTC; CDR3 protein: CASSQDRNRLSYNEQFF
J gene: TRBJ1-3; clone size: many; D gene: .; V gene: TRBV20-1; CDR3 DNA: TGCAGTGCTAGAGAGGGGCATGGAAACACCATATATTTT; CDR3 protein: CSAREGHGNTIYF
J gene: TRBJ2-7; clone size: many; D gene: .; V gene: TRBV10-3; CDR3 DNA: TGTGCCATCAGTGACCCGACTAGCTCCTACGAGCAGTACTTC; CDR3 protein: CAISDPTSSYEQYF
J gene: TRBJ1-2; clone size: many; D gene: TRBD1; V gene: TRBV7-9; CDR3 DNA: TGTGCCAGCAGCCCACAGGGGGGCAGGGTCGATGGCTACACCTTC; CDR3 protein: CASSPQGGRVDGYTF
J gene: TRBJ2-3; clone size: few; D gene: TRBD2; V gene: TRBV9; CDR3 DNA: TGTGCCAGCAGCGTCGGGGGGACGTCTGGCACAGATACGCAGTATTTT; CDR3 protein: CASSVGGTSGTDTQYF
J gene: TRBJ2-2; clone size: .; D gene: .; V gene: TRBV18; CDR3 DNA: TGTGCCAGCACGCGAAATGGCCTGGGGTCGAACACCGGGGAGCTGTTTTTT; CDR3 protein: CASTRNGLGSNTGELFF
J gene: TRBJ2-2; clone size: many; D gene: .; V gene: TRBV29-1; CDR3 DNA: TGCAGCGTTGAATTGCGGCTCGGGGAGCTGTTTTTT; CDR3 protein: CSVELRLGELFF
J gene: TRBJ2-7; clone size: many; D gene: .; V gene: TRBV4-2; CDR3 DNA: TGTGCCAGCAGCCAAGCAGGGTCCGGGCTCGAGCAGTACTTC; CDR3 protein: CASSQAGSGLEQYF
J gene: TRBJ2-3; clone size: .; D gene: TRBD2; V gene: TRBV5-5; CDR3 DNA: TGTGCCAGCAGCTTGGTAGCGGGGACTAGCACAGATACGCAGTATTTT; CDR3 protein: CASSLVAGTSTDTQYF
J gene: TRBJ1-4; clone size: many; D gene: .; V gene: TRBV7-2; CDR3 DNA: TGTGCCAGCAGCTTGAACAGGGTAGATGAAAAACTGTTTTTT; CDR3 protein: CASSLNRVDEKLFF